The following is a TCR beta chain sequence with its context. Its antigen is currently unknown. Both TRBC1 and TRBC2 were covered by a beta constant-region primer of two equimolar oligonucleotides. TCRdb itself ran the UMI-ligation and nested PCR reads through MiXCR, one entry per CDR3 protein. The profile covers some 85,000 distinct CDR3 sequences, with around 13% appearing a single time and over 0.75% taken by the ten largest. The data derive from a study of naive and memory T cell subsets. Overall study results and limits: A clonotype means one alpha or beta sequence, not an alpha/beta pair. Activation and differentiation may alter RNA-based TCR counts. TCR abundance followed a power law differing between naive and memory subsets.

Germline V gene sequence: CDR1 SEHNR, CDR2 FQNEAQ (reference sequence). Trimming pared 4 bases from V and 4 bases from J, leaving 19 bases between. The CDR3 runs to 16 residues. Cells stained for CD3, CD4, CD8, CD45RA and CD27 were sorted into four subsets. The chain couples TRBV7-9 to TRBJ2-5, with D tentatively TRBD2 (8 bases). This receptor was taken from a human donor in good health. The sequenced sample consisted of central memory CD4+ T cells from blood. CDR3 region: CASSSEGQRELETQYF. DNA of the CDR3: TGTGCCAGCAGCTCAGAGGGACAGCGGGAGTTAGAGACCCAGTACTTC.